These 32 T cell receptor beta chains were sequenced from one sample in a study of cytomegalovirus exposure and HLA in healthy donors (dated by TCRdb to 2015 to 2018). Library generation was performed with the immunoSEQ multiplex PCR assay. For the multiplex PCR, a mixture combining 60 forward primers for TCR Vbeta segments and 13 reverse primers for TCR Jbeta segments was used. The source is immuneACCESS, and TCRdb retained only in-frame sequences with V and J called. Part of the clones is not carried over; for the studies checked, unresolved V genes explain less than half of this, and the remainder is unexplained. Across this sample there are under 150,000 clones, with roughly 70% seen only once. Almost 4.5% of the sample belongs to the ten largest clones. The sequenced sample was PBMCs. Receptor source: a man aged 55 to 70 in good health and CMV-seronegative.

This clone was picked up one time. The CDR3 DNA follows: TGTGCCAGCAGTCTTCCTGGGGGCGTTTCGAGTTCACCCCTCCACTTT. Translating it yields CASSLPGGVSSSPLHF. This chain joins TRBV28 and TRBJ1-6, with D perhaps matching TRBD1 (6 bases). Germline V gene sequence: CDR1 MDHEN, CDR2 SYDVKM. The CDR3 spans 16 residues. V was cut by 5 bases and J by 9 bases, with 20 bases left in between.

This chain uses TRBV10-3 with TRBJ1-2, with 9 bases aligning to TRBD1. Germline CDR1 and CDR2: ENHRY and SYGVKD. The CDR3 covers 15 residues. V trimming: 2 bases; J trimming: 2 bases; junction bases outside the gene matches: 3. The CDR3 protein is CAISEAGQGNYGYTF. DNA for the CDR3: TGTGCCATCAGTGAGGCGGGACAGGGAAACTATGGCTACACCTTC.

This clone occurred a few times. The chain has TRBV19 and TRBJ1-5; a weak D match, TRBD1 (6 bases). CDR1 and CDR2 (germline): LNHDA, SQIVND (reference sequence). V lost 4 bases and J lost 0, with 10 bases in between. CDR3 length: 15 residues. The DNA for the CDR3 is TGTGCCAGTAGTAGGCAGGGGACTAGCAATCAGCCCCAGCATTTT. Translated, it gives CASSRQGTSNQPQHF.

V and J are TRBV18 and TRBJ2-1; possible D gene TRBD2, 5 bases. From germline, CDR1 is KGHSH and CDR2 LQKENI. The germline V and J ends were trimmed by 3 bases and 5 bases, with 8 bases remaining between them. This CDR3 spans 13 amino acids. CDR3 bases: TGTGCCAGCTCACCGGGAGCGAACAATGAGCAGTTCTTC. As protein: CASSPGANNEQFF.

V gene TRBV7-2 combines with J gene TRBJ2-6; D is ambiguous. V was trimmed by 1 base and J by 0 bases, leaving 7 bases between them. The V gene's germline CDR1 is SGHTA and CDR2 FQGNSA. The CDR3 is 16 residues long. Written as DNA, the CDR3 is TGTGCCAGCAGCTTAGTGGGCAGCTCTGGGGCCAACGTCCTGACTTTC. Protein product: CASSLVGSSGANVLTF.

V gene TRBV6-5 combines with J gene TRBJ1-3, with D unresolved. The V gene lost 4 bases and the J gene lost 4 bases, with 14 bases spanning the gap. From germline, CDR1 is MNHEY and CDR2 SVGAGI. The length of the CDR3 is 15 residues. The CDR3 nucleotides read TGTGCCAGCAGTTTATCGGGAACCCGGGGAAACACCATATATTTT. It codes for CASSLSGTRGNTIYF.

The chain uses TRBV27 and TRBJ1-4; the match to TRBD1 covers 7 bases. The CDR3 consists of 14 residues. Germline CDR1 and CDR2: MNHEY and SMNVEV (reference sequence). The V segment lost 10 bases and the J segment 8 bases; nucleotides outside the gene matches: 13. This CDR3 is CATRRQGTMEKLFF. As DNA, the CDR3 is TGTGCCACCCGCCGACAGGGTACTATGGAAAAACTGTTTTTT.

The chain couples TRBV6-6 to TRBJ2-2; TRBD1 matches at 7 bases. Germline CDR1 and CDR2: MNHNY and SVGAGI (reference sequence). V lost 4 bases, J lost 4 bases, and 6 bases stayed unmatched. This CDR3 is 15 amino acids long. The CDR3 region has the DNA TGTGCCAGCAGTTCACAGGGGTTGGGCACCGGGGAGCTGTTTTTT. Its translation is CASSSQGLGTGELFF.

This clone showed up just a few times. The chain links TRBV5-1 to TRBJ2-7; tentatively, D is TRBD2 (6 bases). V lost 0 bases, J lost 3 bases, and 13 bases lay in between. CDR3 length: 15 residues. Germline V gives CDR1 SGHRS, CDR2 YFSETQ. The CDR3 sequence is CASSLAASGGYEQYF. The CDR3 nucleotides are TGCGCCAGCAGCTTGGCCGCATCCGGGGGCTACGAGCAGTACTTC.

V is TRBV9 and J is TRBJ2-1; 8 bases match TRBD2. The CDR3 length is 15 residues. In germline, CDR1 is SGDLS, CDR2 YYNGEE. V lost 0 bases to trimming and J lost 9 bases; unmatched junction nucleotides: 8. The CDR3 spells CASSVGPGGHFEQFF. The CDR3 region has the DNA TGTGCCAGCAGCGTAGGCCCGGGAGGGCATTTTGAGCAGTTCTTC.

This rearrangement joins TRBV7-6 to TRBJ2-5; 8 bases are shared with TRBD2. CDR3 length: 16 residues. V was pared by 2 bases and J by 2 bases, with 7 bases of the junction left unmatched. CDR1 and CDR2 (germline): SGHVS, FNYEAQ. DNA of the CDR3: TGTGCCAGCAGCTTAACACGGGAGGGGAGTCAAGAGACCCAGTACTTC. Its protein product is CASSLTREGSQETQYF. The full variable domain, in which reference TRBV7-6 and TRBJ2-5 provide the parts outside the CDR3, is GAGVSQSPRYKVTKRGQDVALRCDPISGHVSLYWYRQALGQGPEFLTYFNYEAQQDKSGLPNDRFSAERPEGSISTLTIQRTEQRDSAMYRCASSLTREGSQETQYFGPGTRLLVL.

J is TRBJ2-7 and V is TRBV4-2, with 7 nucleotides matching TRBD2. CDR1 and CDR2 from the germline V gene are LGHNA and YNFKEQ. With 1 base clipped from V and 0 bases from J, the junction kept 3 bases outside the gene matches. This CDR3 has 15 amino acids. The CDR3 protein is CASSQGASGSYEQYF. In DNA form, the CDR3 reads TGTGCCAGCAGCCAAGGGGCTAGCGGCTCCTACGAGCAGTACTTC.

V gene TRBV19 combines with J gene TRBJ2-1, with 12 bases fitting TRBD1. V was pared by 10 bases and J by 7 bases, with 8 bases of the junction left unmatched. CDR3 length equals 14 residues. Germline CDR1 reads LNHDA; CDR2 reads SQIVND (reference sequence). CDR3 protein: CATKGTGGMNEQFF. Written as DNA, the CDR3 is TGTGCCACTAAAGGGACAGGGGGCATGAATGAGCAGTTCTTC.

This chain joins TRBV15 and TRBJ2-7; D perhaps matches TRBD1 (5 bases). V lost 0 bases and J 0 bases, leaving 9 bases between the germline ends. Germline V lookup: CDR1 LNHNV, CDR2 YYDKDF (reference sequence). The CDR3 is 15 amino acids. CDR3 sequence: CATSREGRASYEQYF. The CDR3 coding sequence is TGTGCCACCAGCAGAGAGGGCAGGGCCTCCTACGAGCAGTACTTC.

This sequence joins TRBV5-5 and TRBJ2-1, with 9 bases identical to TRBD1. V gave up 4 bases and J gave up 7 bases; unmatched junction bases: 9. CDR3 length equals 15 residues. In germline, CDR1 is SGHKS, CDR2 YYEKEE (reference sequence). The CDR3 DNA reads as TGTGCCAGCAGCCTGGGACAGGGTGGGAGTAATGAGCAGTTCTTC. Residues: CASSLGQGGSNEQFF.

This clone showed up just a few times. This chain uses TRBV4-3 with TRBJ2-5; D might be TRBD2 (5 bases). From germline, CDR1 is LGHNA and CDR2 YSLEER. The ends were cut back, 0 bases at V and 6 bases at J, with 8 bases in the middle. This CDR3 is built from 13 residues. The CDR3 loop is CASSQDLGKTQYF. CDR3 DNA sequence: TGCGCCAGCAGCCAAGATCTCGGGAAGACCCAGTACTTC.

This chain joins TRBV4-1 and TRBJ1-6; D is uncertain. The V gene lost 3 bases and the J gene lost 7 bases, with 16 bases spanning the gap. From germline, CDR1 is MGHRA and CDR2 YSYEKL. The CDR3 length is 16 residues. Written as DNA, the CDR3 is TGCGCCAGCAGCCATGCCCCATCCTACGGGAATTCACCCCTCCACTTT. Translating gives CASSHAPSYGNSPLHF.

The CDR3 DNA sequence: TGTGCCAGCAGCTTAGGGGGGGGCCGGGACGAGCAGTACTTC. This codes for CASSLGGGRDEQYF. The gene calls are TRBV7-8 and TRBJ2-7, with a weak D call TRBD2 (7 bases). Germline values: CDR1 SGHVS, CDR2 FQNEAQ. The CDR3 has 14 residues. V gave up 1 base and J gave up 5 bases, with 12 bases separating them.

The chain joins TRBV7-9 to TRBJ2-2, with a tentative D call TRBD2 (6 bases). Germline CDR1 and CDR2: SEHNR and FQNEAQ (reference sequence). The V end lost 0 bases, the J end lost 3 bases, and 11 bases lay between the germline ends. There are 16 residues in the CDR3. In DNA, the CDR3 is TGTGCCAGCAGCTTAGCCAAGGGACTTTACACCGGGGAGCTGTTTTTT. Its protein is CASSLAKGLYTGELFF.

This clone was recorded once. This chain uses TRBV6-5 with TRBJ1-2, with 7 nucleotides matching TRBD1. Trimming took 5 bases from V and 4 from J; bases not matched to a gene: 4. The CDR3 covers 13 residues. The germline CDR1 and CDR2 sequences are MNHEY and SVGAGI. The CDR3 DNA reads TGTGCCAGCAGTCCGACAGGGCCCTATGGCTACACCTTC. This translates into CASSPTGPYGYTF.

The chain joins TRBV18 to TRBJ1-1, with TRBD1 matching 7 bases. Germline V CDR1 and CDR2: KGHSH, LQKENI. Trimming at V came to 4 bases and at J to 3 bases, leaving 2 bases not matched to a gene. The CDR3 spans 13 residues. DNA of the CDR3: TGTGCCAGCTCACAGGGGGCGGACACTGAAGCTTTCTTT. This gives the protein CASSQGADTEAFF.

J is TRBJ2-7 and V is TRBV4-3; perhaps TRBD1 as D (6 bases). CDR3 length: 14 residues. Germline CDR1 and CDR2: LGHNA and YSLEER. The V gene lost 5 bases and the J gene lost 3 bases, with 14 bases spanning the gap. The CDR3 nucleotides are TGCGCCAGCAGCTCCGGGCTAGGGGGCTACGAGCAGTACTTC. This gives the protein CASSSGLGGYEQYF.

The rearrangement links TRBV9 to TRBJ2-1; TRBD2 matches 10 bases. V shed 4 bases, J shed 7 bases, and the junction held 11 bases outside the gene matches. The CDR3 loop spans 16 amino acids. The germline gives CDR1 SGDLS, CDR2 YYNGEE. Here the CDR3 reads CASSLRTSGGGNEQFF. In DNA form, the CDR3 reads TGTGCCAGCAGCCTCCGGACTAGCGGAGGCGGGAATGAGCAGTTCTTC.

This chain uses TRBV4-1 with TRBJ2-1; a possible D gene is TRBD2 (6 bases). The germline V gene encodes CDR1 MGHRA and CDR2 YSYEKL. The CDR3 extends over 15 amino acids. Trimming took off 5 bases at V and 1 base at J, with 12 bases between the two ends. This CDR3 reads CASSSSGVSYNEQFF. The CDR3 region has the DNA TGCGCCAGCAGCAGTAGCGGAGTGTCCTACAATGAGCAGTTCTTC.

The CDR3 DNA reads as TGTGCCAGTAGTCGTAGCGGTGAGTCCTACGAGCAGTACTTC. This gives the protein CASSRSGESYEQYF. J is TRBJ2-7 and V is TRBV19; maybe TRBD2 (6 bases). CDR3 size: 14 residues. Germline V CDR1 and CDR2: LNHDA, SQIVND (reference sequence). The V and J ends lost 5 bases and 1 base respectively, with 12 bases between them.

This rearrangement joins TRBV27 to TRBJ2-3; TRBD2 matches 7 bases. The germline V gene encodes CDR1 MNHEY and CDR2 SMNVEV (reference sequence). Trimming took 2 bases from V and 3 from J; bases not matched to a gene: 8. The CDR3 totals 16 residues. This CDR3 reads CASSLTGRAETDTQYF. The CDR3 region has the DNA TGTGCCAGCAGTTTAACTGGGAGGGCCGAAACAGATACGCAGTATTTT.

The chain carries TRBV18 and TRBJ1-1; the match to TRBD1 covers 8 bases. The CDR3 spans 17 residues. Per germline, CDR1 KGHSH and CDR2 LQKENI. The ends lost 8 bases at V and 0 bases at J; junction bases unmatched: 14. The CDR3, as DNA: TGTGCCAGCAAGCCTCAGGGGGCGCGAGGTGTGAACACTGAAGCTTTCTTT. The encoded protein is CASKPQGARGVNTEAFF.

V and J are TRBV7-6 and TRBJ1-5; 9 bases line up with TRBD1. This CDR3 is built from 17 residues. J was trimmed by 2 bases and V by 1 base; bases with no gene match: 6. The germline CDR1 and CDR2 sequences are SGHVS and FNYEAQ. CDR3 nucleotide sequence: TGTGCCAGCAGCTTAGAAGCTCACAGGGGGCGCAATCAGCCCCAGCATTTT. This encodes CASSLEAHRGRNQPQHF.

The V gene is TRBV5-1, the J gene TRBJ1-1, with D unresolved. V lost 4 bases to trimming and J lost 10 bases, with 20 bases between them. The germline V gene encodes CDR1 SGHRS and CDR2 YFSETQ. CDR3 length: 14 amino acids. CDR3 nucleotide sequence: TGCGCCAGCAGCCCTCCCTCCGGGGATCTCCGAGCTTTCTTT. Translation: CASSPPSGDLRAFF. Complete variable domain (other parts from reference TRBV5-1 and TRBJ1-1): KAGVTQTPRYLIKTRGQQVTLSCSPISGHRSVSWYQQTPGQGLQFLFEYFSETQRNKGNFPGRFSGRQFSNSRSEMNVSTLELGDSALYLCASSPPSGDLRAFFGQGTRLTVV.

This clone has a handful of counts. The V gene is TRBV19, the J gene TRBJ1-5, with D unclear. The CDR3 is 13 residues long. Trimming removed 7 bases at V and 5 bases at J, with 12 bases between. The germline V gene has CDR1 LNHDA and CDR2 SQIVND (reference sequence). Here the CDR3 reads CASTKWADQPQHF. CDR3 DNA sequence: TGTGCCAGTACTAAGTGGGCAGATCAGCCCCAGCATTTT. The whole variable domain, filled in from reference TRBV19 and TRBJ1-5, reads DGGITQSPKYLFRKEGQNVTLSCEQNLNHDAMYWYRQDPGQGLRLIYYSQIVNDFQKGDIAEGYSVSREKKESFPLTVTSAQKNPTAFYLCASTKWADQPQHFGDGTRLSIL.

CDR3 sequence (DNA): TGTGCCAGCAGCTTTGGGGGCGCCGAGCAGTACTTC. Amino acid sequence: CASSFGGAEQYF. The gene calls are TRBV5-4 and TRBJ2-7, with a weak D call TRBD1 (6 bases). V lost 2 bases and J lost 6, with 9 bases in between. Germline values: CDR1 SGHNT, CDR2 YYREEE (reference sequence). CDR3 length: 12 amino acids.

The chain has TRBV30 and TRBJ1-1; D gene ambiguous. The CDR3 spans 13 residues. The V gene's germline CDR1 is GTSNPN and CDR2 SVGIG (reference sequence). Trimming removed 8 bases at V and 1 base at J, with 14 bases between. The CDR3 loop reads CAMEASGNTEAFF. CDR3 nucleotide sequence: TGTGCCATGGAAGCGTCGGGGAACACTGAAGCTTTCTTT.